One sample yielded the 23 T cell receptor beta chains listed below, sequenced in a study of memory CD4+ T cells and cytomegalovirus serostatus. Single viable CD3+CD4+CD8-CD45RO+ cells were sorted as the memory CD4+ T cells. The data were produced by immunoSEQ multiplex PCR, yet TCRdb's version contains in-frame clones alone and is incomplete. The sample lists around 45,000 clones, over 60% occurring once. Source material: memory CD4+ T cells from blood. These receptors came from an adult in good health and CMV-seronegative.

In the case of this clone: The same CDR3 is also encoded by other DNA sequences in this sample. The CDR3 reads CASSLGQTYEQYF. The CDR3 coding sequence is TGTGCCAGCTCCCTTGGACAGACCTACGAGCAGTACTTC. The chain employs TRBV18 and TRBJ2-7, with D tentatively TRBD1 (6 bases). The CDR3 is made up of 13 amino acids. Germline V gene lookup returns CDR1 KGHSH and CDR2 LQKENI. V was pared by 6 bases and J by 2 bases, with 11 bases between.

The CDR3 DNA reads TGTGCCAGCAGCCAAGAGGTTCGCCTAGCGGGGGGAACAGATACGCAGTATTTT. Protein: CASSQEVRLAGGTDTQYF. This chain uses TRBV4-2 with TRBJ2-3; 11 nucleotides align to TRBD2. Germline values: CDR1 LGHNA, CDR2 YNFKEQ. Trimming took 0 bases from V and 3 from J; bases not matched to a gene: 8. The CDR3 is made up of 18 amino acids.

The rearrangement links TRBV7-8 to TRBJ1-5; the match to TRBD1 covers 7 bases. This CDR3 has 14 residues. Trimming cost V 6 bases and J 6 bases; bases outside gene matches: 8. The germline V gene has CDR1 SGHVS and CDR2 FQNEAQ. Here the CDR3 DNA reads TGTGCCAGCAGTCTCACAGGGGCGGCTCAGCCCCAGCATTTT. This encodes CASSLTGAAQPQHF.

The chain links TRBV4-2 to TRBJ1-2; 11 bases are a match to TRBD1. V was clipped by 6 bases and J by 0 bases; unmatched bases: 9. Germline CDR1 is LGHNA and CDR2 is YNFKEQ. CDR3 length: 17 residues. Here the CDR3 DNA reads TGTGCCAGCAGTCAGAGGGACAGGGGGAACCCTAACTATGGCTACACCTTC. This translates into CASSQRDRGNPNYGYTF.

The chain joins TRBV6-1 to TRBJ1-6; no firm D call. Trimming removed 2 bases from V and 0 bases from J, with 8 bases in between. Per the germline V gene, CDR1 is MNHNS and CDR2 is SASEGT. This CDR3 has 16 amino acids. Here the CDR3 DNA reads TGTGCCAGCAGTGAAATCTACAGCTCCTATAATTCACCCCTCCACTTT. This gives the protein CASSEIYSSYNSPLHF.

The chain joins TRBV30 to TRBJ1-3, with D tentatively TRBD1 (5 bases). This CDR3 has 14 residues. V shed 2 bases and J shed 4 bases, with 12 bases lying between them. Germline values: CDR1 GTSNPN, CDR2 SVGIG (reference sequence). The CDR3 DNA follows: TGTGCCTGGAGTCCTAGGGGTTTCGGAAACACCATATATTTT. Its protein is CAWSPRGFGNTIYF.

This chain connects TRBV6-6 to TRBJ1-1, with D maybe TRBD1 (6 bases). This CDR3 spans 14 amino acids. Germline assignment: CDR1 MNHNY and CDR2 SVGAGI (reference sequence). Trimming cost V 6 bases and J 13 bases, with 24 bases left between them. The CDR3 coding sequence is TGTGCCAGCAGCACCACCAGGGGTGGGTTTCGGGATTTCTTT. Translated: CASSTTRGGFRDFF.

J is TRBJ2-7 and V is TRBV13; 8 positions match TRBD2. This CDR3 is built from 15 residues. Germline V CDR1 and CDR2: PRHDT, FYEKMQ (reference sequence). V was clipped by 0 bases and J by 3 bases; unmatched bases: 4. The DNA for the CDR3 is TGTGCCAGCAGCTTAGGTCGGGGGGGCAGCTACGAGCAGTACTTC. The encoded protein is CASSLGRGGSYEQYF.

The V call is TRBV28, the J call TRBJ1-1, with TRBD1 identical over 8 bases. This CDR3 region has 16 residues. CDR1 is MDHEN and CDR2 is SYDVKM in the germline V gene. V was pared by 5 bases and J by 0 bases, with 8 bases of the junction left unmatched. Here the CDR3 DNA reads TGTGCCAGCAGTCCACCCAGGGGGCGGATGAACACTGAAGCTTTCTTT. The encoded protein is CASSPPRGRMNTEAFF.

The chain employs TRBV6-1 and TRBJ1-3; D unclear. V lost 1 base, J lost 3 bases, and 10 bases lay in between. Germline lookup yields CDR1 MNHNS and CDR2 SASEGT. The CDR3 loop spans 15 amino acids. CDR3 region: CASSEGVGFGNTIYF. The CDR3 DNA follows: TGTGCCAGCAGTGAAGGGGTTGGCTTTGGAAACACCATATATTTT.

The chain uses TRBV18 and TRBJ1-1; 9 nucleotides align to TRBD1. The germline gives CDR1 KGHSH, CDR2 LQKENI. The CDR3 has 15 amino acids. V shed 3 bases, J shed 2 bases, and the junction held 4 bases outside the gene matches. The CDR3 here is CASSPQTGGNTEAFF. The CDR3 nucleotides read TGTGCCAGCTCACCCCAGACAGGGGGAAACACTGAAGCTTTCTTT.

The CDR3 spells CASSWEGATNEKLFF. The CDR3 DNA reads as TGTGCCAGCAGTTGGGAGGGGGCAACTAATGAAAAACTGTTTTTT. The chain is built from TRBV28 and TRBJ1-4; a possible D gene is TRBD1 (6 bases). The CDR3 has 15 residues. Germline V gene lookup returns CDR1 MDHEN and CDR2 SYDVKM. V dropped 4 bases and J dropped 0 bases, with 9 bases sitting between them.

This chain connects TRBV7-2 to TRBJ2-3, with TRBD2 matching 7 bases. V lost 1 base and J lost 3; bases outside the gene matches: 7. The CDR3 is 16 residues long. The germline gives CDR1 SGHTA, CDR2 FQGNSA. The CDR3 region is CASSLDWGGGTDTQYF. The CDR3 coding sequence is TGTGCCAGCAGCTTAGATTGGGGGGGAGGGACAGATACGCAGTATTTT.

The sample holds a few counts of this clone. This chain connects TRBV7-6 to TRBJ1-4; no reliable D call. The ends were cut back, 1 base at V and 0 bases at J, with 3 bases in the middle. CDR3 length equals 14 residues. The V gene's germline CDR1 is SGHVS and CDR2 FNYEAQ. As DNA, the CDR3 is TGTGCCAGCAGCTTAGGAGCAACTAATGAAAAACTGTTTTTT. Protein: CASSLGATNEKLFF.

V usage is TRBV30 and J usage is TRBJ1-2; D uncertain. V dropped 2 bases and J dropped 5 bases, with 9 bases sitting between them. The CDR3 extends over 12 amino acids. Germline lookup yields CDR1 GTSNPN and CDR2 SVGIG (reference sequence). The CDR3 spells CAWSINAYGYTF. In DNA, the CDR3 is TGTGCCTGGAGTATAAACGCTTATGGCTACACCTTC.

This chain links TRBV6-5 with TRBJ2-1, with 9 positions matching TRBD1. CDR3 size: 13 residues. Germline V CDR1 and CDR2: MNHEY, SVGAGI. Trimming cost V 9 bases and J 7 bases; bases outside gene matches: 7. The CDR3 bases are TGTGCCAGTGATTCCGGGACAGGGAATGAGCAGTTCTTC. Residues: CASDSGTGNEQFF.

This chain connects TRBV10-3 to TRBJ2-1; D ambiguous. The germline V and J ends were trimmed by 3 bases and 4 bases, with 10 bases remaining between them. The CDR3 is made up of 14 amino acids. CDR1 ENHRY and CDR2 SYGVKD come from the germline V gene. This chain's CDR3 is CAISESDSYNEQFF. For the CDR3, the DNA is TGTGCCATCAGTGAATCCGACTCTTACAATGAGCAGTTCTTC.

The rearrangement joins TRBV15 to TRBJ1-2; no reliable D call. The CDR3 is 13 amino acids. From germline, CDR1 is LNHNV and CDR2 YYDKDF (reference sequence). Trimming stripped 5 bases from V and 5 bases from J, with 12 bases between. The CDR3 bases are TGTGCCACCAGCCACCCACCCTTTTATGGCTACACCTTC. It is translated as CATSHPPFYGYTF.

This clone came up once. The chain couples TRBV7-8 to TRBJ2-7; TRBD2 is a possible D gene (6 bases). Trimming pared 8 bases from V and 2 bases from J, leaving 19 bases between. The CDR3 consists of 15 residues. Per germline, CDR1 SGHVS and CDR2 FQNEAQ. The CDR3 nucleotides are TGTGCCAGCGGGAATCGGAGGGAACGGACCTACGAGCAGTACTTC. The encoded protein is CASGNRRERTYEQYF.

This chain uses TRBV15 with TRBJ1-5; TRBD1 might be the D (5 bases). The CDR3 totals 15 residues. V lost 5 bases, J lost 0 bases, and 11 bases lay in between. CDR1 is LNHNV, CDR2 YYDKDF, per germline (reference sequence). CDR3 DNA: TGTGCCACCAGCGGGGGAGGTAATAGCAATCAGCCCCAGCATTTT. Protein: CATSGGGNSNQPQHF.

The chain combines TRBV25-1 with TRBJ2-1; perhaps TRBD1 as D (6 bases). Trimming stripped 4 bases from V and 4 bases from J, with 11 bases between. CDR3 size: 14 residues. CDR1 and CDR2 (germline): MGHDK, SYGVNS. The CDR3 reads CASSVKQGYNEQFF. CDR3 sequence (DNA): TGTGCCAGCAGTGTTAAACAGGGATACAATGAGCAGTTCTTC.

The CDR3 bases are TGCGCCAGCAGCTTGGCGGCTAGCGGGGGCACAGATACGCAGTATTTT. It is translated as CASSLAASGGTDTQYF. The genes are TRBV5-1 and TRBJ2-3, with 9 bases lining up with TRBD2. Germline V gene lookup returns CDR1 SGHRS and CDR2 YFSETQ. The CDR3 is 16 residues long. V dropped 0 bases and J dropped 1; count of bases not matched to a gene: 3. Supplemented by reference TRBV5-1 and TRBJ2-3, the full variable domain reads KAGVTQTPRYLIKTRGQQVTLSCSPISGHRSVSWYQQTPGQGLQFLFEYFSETQRNKGNFPGRFSGRQFSNSRSEMNVSTLELGDSALYLCASSLAASGGTDTQYFGPGTRLTVL.

This sequence joins TRBV19 and TRBJ1-1; D unclear. V was cut by 3 bases and J by 3 bases, with 11 bases left in between. The length of the CDR3 is 14 residues. Germline CDR1 reads LNHDA; CDR2 reads SQIVND (reference sequence). This CDR3 is CASSIRTAHTEAFF. The CDR3 DNA sequence: TGTGCCAGTAGTATCCGGACGGCCCACACTGAAGCTTTCTTT.